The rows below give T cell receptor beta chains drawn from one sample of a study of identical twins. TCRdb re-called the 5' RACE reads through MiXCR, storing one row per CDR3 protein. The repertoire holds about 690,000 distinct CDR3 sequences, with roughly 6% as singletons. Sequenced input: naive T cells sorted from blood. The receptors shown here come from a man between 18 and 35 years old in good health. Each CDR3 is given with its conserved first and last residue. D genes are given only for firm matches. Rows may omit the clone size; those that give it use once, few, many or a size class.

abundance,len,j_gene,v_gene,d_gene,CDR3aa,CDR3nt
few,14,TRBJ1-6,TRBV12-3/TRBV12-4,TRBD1,CASLQGGDNSPLHF,TGTGCCAGCCTACAGGGGGGCGATAATTCACCCCTCCACTTT
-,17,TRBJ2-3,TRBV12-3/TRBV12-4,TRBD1,CASSFTHDPRGRDTQYF,TGTGCCAGCAGTTTTACACACGACCCCAGGGGGCGGGATACGCAGTATTTT
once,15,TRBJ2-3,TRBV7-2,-,CASIPTGGLADTQYF,TGTGCCAGCATCCCGACTGGCGGGTTGGCAGATACGCAGTATTTT
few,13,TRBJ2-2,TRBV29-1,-,CSANRENTGELFF,TGCAGCGCAAACAGGGAGAACACCGGGGAGCTGTTTTTT
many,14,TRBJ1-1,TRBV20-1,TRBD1,CSARQGRRVTEAFF,TGCAGTGCGAGACAGGGGAGGAGGGTCACTGAAGCTTTCTTT
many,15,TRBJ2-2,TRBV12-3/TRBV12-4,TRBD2,CASKLLAANTGELFF,TGTGCCAGCAAACTACTAGCGGCTAACACCGGGGAGCTGTTTTTT
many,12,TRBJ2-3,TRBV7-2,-,CASSFVADTQYF,TGTGCCAGCAGCTTCGTTGCCGATACGCAGTATTTT
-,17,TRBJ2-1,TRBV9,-,CASSVNKYDPHYNEQFF,TGTGCCAGCAGCGTTAATAAATACGATCCCCACTACAATGAGCAGTTCTTC
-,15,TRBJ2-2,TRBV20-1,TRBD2,CSARRSGRGTGELFF,TGCAGTGCTAGACGAAGCGGGAGAGGCACCGGGGAGCTGTTTTTT
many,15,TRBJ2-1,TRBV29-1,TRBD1,CSVWAGQGFISEQFF,TGCAGCGTGTGGGCGGGACAGGGGTTTATCAGTGAGCAGTTCTTC
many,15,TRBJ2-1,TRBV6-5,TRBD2,CASSYSSGAYNEQFF,TGTGCCAGCAGTTATTCGAGCGGGGCCTACAATGAGCAGTTCTTC
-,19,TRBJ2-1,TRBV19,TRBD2,CASSILAGGVFGSYNEQFF,TGTGCCAGTAGCATACTAGCGGGAGGGGTTTTTGGTTCCTACAATGAGCAGTTCTTC
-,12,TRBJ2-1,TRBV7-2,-,CVSSLTANEQFF,TGTGTCAGCAGCCTAACGGCAAACGAGCAGTTCTTC
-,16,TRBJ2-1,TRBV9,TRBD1,CASSVFRQGSYNEQFF,TGTGCCAGCAGCGTCTTTCGACAGGGCTCCTACAATGAGCAGTTCTTC
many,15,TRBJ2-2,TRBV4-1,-,CASSQGGGNTGELFF,TGCGCCAGCAGCCAGGGAGGGGGAAACACCGGGGAGCTGTTTTTT
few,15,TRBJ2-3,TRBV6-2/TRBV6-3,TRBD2,CASISTGLTTDTQYF,TGTGCCAGCATTTCAACGGGACTAACCACAGATACGCAGTATTTT
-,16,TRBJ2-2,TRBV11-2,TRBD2,CASSQRAGVIPGELFF,TGTGCCAGCAGCCAACGCGCGGGAGTAATCCCCGGGGAGCTGTTTTTT
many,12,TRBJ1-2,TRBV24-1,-,CATSRNGNGYTF,TGTGCCACCAGCCGAAATGGGAATGGCTACACCTTC
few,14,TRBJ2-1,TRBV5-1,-,CASSPGARGNEQFF,TGCGCCAGCAGCCCGGGGGCGAGGGGCAATGAGCAGTTCTTC
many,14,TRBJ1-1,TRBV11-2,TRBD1,CASSLTRTGTEAFF,TGTGCCAGCAGCTTAACGAGGACAGGGACTGAAGCTTTCTTT
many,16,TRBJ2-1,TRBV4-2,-,CASSQGPGRIYNEQFF,TGTGCCAGCAGCCAAGGGCCGGGCCGGATTTACAATGAGCAGTTCTTC
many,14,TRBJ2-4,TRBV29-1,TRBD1,CSVGGLRDRNIQYF,TGCAGCGTTGGAGGGCTCAGGGACAGAAACATTCAGTACTTC
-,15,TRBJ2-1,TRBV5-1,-,CASSLAAQRDNEQFF,TGCGCCAGCAGCTTGGCGGCCCAGCGGGACAATGAGCAGTTCTTC
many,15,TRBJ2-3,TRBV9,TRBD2,CASSVGAGRPDTQYF,TGTGCCAGCAGCGTTGGAGCGGGAAGACCAGATACGCAGTATTTT
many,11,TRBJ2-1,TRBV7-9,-,CASSSSNEQFF,TGTGCCAGCAGTTCCTCCAATGAGCAGTTCTTC
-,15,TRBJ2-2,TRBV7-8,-,CASSLAGTAFGELFF,TGTGCCAGCAGCTTAGCGGGAACGGCTTTTGGGGAGCTGTTTTTT
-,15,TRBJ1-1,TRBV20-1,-,CSAREGSVMNTEAFF,TGCAGTGCTAGAGAGGGGTCGGTGATGAACACTGAAGCTTTCTTT
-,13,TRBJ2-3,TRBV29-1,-,CSAKRADTDTQYF,TGCAGCGCCAAGCGGGCCGACACAGATACGCAGTATTTT
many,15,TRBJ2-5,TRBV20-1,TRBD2,CSALSGGRIKETQYF,TGCAGTGCCCTTAGCGGGGGGCGGATTAAAGAGACCCAGTACTTC
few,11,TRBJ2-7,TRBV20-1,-,CSASVGYEQYF,TGCAGTGCTAGTGTGGGGTACGAGCAGTACTTC
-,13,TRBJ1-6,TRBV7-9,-,CASSSGNNSPLHF,TGTGCCAGCTCTTCGGGGAATAATTCACCCCTCCACTTT
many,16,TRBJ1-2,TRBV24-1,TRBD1,CATSDRTQTGRDGYTF,TGTGCCACCAGTGATCGAACCCAGACAGGGAGAGATGGCTACACCTTC
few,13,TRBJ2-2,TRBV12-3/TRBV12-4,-,CASSFGDTGELFF,TGTGCCAGCAGTTTTGGCGACACCGGGGAGCTGTTTTTT
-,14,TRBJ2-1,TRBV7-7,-,CASSLDAGYNEQFF,TGTGCCAGCAGCTTAGATGCCGGATACAATGAGCAGTTCTTC
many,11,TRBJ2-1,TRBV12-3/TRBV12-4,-,CASNYNNEQFF,TGTGCCAGCAACTATAACAATGAGCAGTTCTTC
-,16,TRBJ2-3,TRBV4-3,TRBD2,CASSPRTSGMGDTQYF,TGCGCCAGCAGTCCCCGGACTAGCGGGATGGGAGATACGCAGTATTTT
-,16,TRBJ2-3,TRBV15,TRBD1,CATSSPQGIISDTQYF,TGTGCCACCAGCAGCCCACAGGGGATAATTTCAGATACGCAGTATTTT
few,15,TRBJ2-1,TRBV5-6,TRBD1,CASSGTGKGVNEQFF,TGTGCCAGCAGCGGGACAGGGAAAGGGGTCAATGAGCAGTTCTTC
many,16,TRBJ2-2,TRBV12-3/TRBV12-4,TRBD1,CATNRTRDRVPGELFF,TGTGCCACAAACCGGACCCGGGACAGGGTGCCCGGGGAGCTGTTTTTT
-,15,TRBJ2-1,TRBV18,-,CASSPPEVAYNEQFF,TGTGCCAGCTCACCACCGGAGGTAGCGTACAATGAGCAGTTCTTC
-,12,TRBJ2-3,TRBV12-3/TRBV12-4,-,CASSLSSTGGDF,TGTGCCAGCAGTTTAAGTTCGACAGGCGGGGATTTT
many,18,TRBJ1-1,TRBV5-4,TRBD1,CASFPPRDRGPKNTEAFF,TGTGCCAGCTTCCCACCCCGGGACAGGGGGCCAAAAAACACTGAAGCTTTCTTT
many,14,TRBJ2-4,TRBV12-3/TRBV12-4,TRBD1,CASSFGTAQNIQYF,TGTGCCAGCAGTTTCGGGACAGCCCAAAACATTCAGTACTTC
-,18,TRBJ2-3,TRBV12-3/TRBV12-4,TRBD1,CASSWDRNEPAAGDTQYF,TGTGCCAGCAGTTGGGACAGAAATGAACCCGCAGCAGGAGATACGCAGTATTTT
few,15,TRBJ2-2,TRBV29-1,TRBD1,CSARPGQGRAGELFF,TGCAGCGCTAGACCGGGACAGGGGCGAGCCGGGGAGCTGTTTTTT